The T cell receptor beta chain described here comes from a study of T cell changes during pregnancy in multiple sclerosis. Sequencing was performed with immunoSEQ multiplex PCR; in TCRdb, only in-frame clones are kept and a portion is missing. The sample yields about 59,000 clones, just over 90% seen once. The length of the CDR3 is 15 residues. Per the germline V gene, CDR1 is SQVTM and CDR2 is ANQGSEA. V was trimmed by 5 bases and J by 1 base, leaving 14 bases between them. This receptor was taken from a female donor with multiple sclerosis, enrolled in a pregnancy study. The chain recombines TRBV29-1 with TRBJ2-2, with D possibly TRBD2 on 5 matching bases. The source material was CD4+ T cells from peripheral blood mononuclear cells, sampled before pregnancy. The CDR3 here is CSVKGPGLNTGELFF. Written as DNA, the CDR3 is TGCAGCGTTAAAGGACCGGGATTGAACACCGGGGAGCTGTTTTTT.